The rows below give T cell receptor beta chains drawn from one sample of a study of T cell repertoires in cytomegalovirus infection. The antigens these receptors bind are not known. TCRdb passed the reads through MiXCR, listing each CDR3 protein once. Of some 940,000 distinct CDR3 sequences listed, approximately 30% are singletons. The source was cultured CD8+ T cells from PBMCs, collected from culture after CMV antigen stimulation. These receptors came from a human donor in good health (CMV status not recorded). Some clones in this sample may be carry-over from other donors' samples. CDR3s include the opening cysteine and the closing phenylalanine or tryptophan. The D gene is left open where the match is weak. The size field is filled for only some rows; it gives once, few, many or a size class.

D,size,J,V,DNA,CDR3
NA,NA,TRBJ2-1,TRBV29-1,TGCAGCGTTGAAGAGGCAGCCTGGGAGTTCTTC,CSVEEAAWEFF
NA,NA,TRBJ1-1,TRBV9,TGTGCCAGCAGCGGAGCCACCGGCCTTGGCCCCGTCAGACCTTGGAACACTGAAGCTTTCTTT,CASSGATGLGPVRPWNTEAFF
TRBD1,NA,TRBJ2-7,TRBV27,TGTGCCAGCAGTTTGAGGGGGCAGTACGAGCAGTACTTC,CASSLRGQYEQYF
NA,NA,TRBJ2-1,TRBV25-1,TGTGCCAGCAGTGAATCAACGGCTTGGGATGAGCAGTTCTTC,CASSESTAWDEQFF
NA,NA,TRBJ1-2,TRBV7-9,TGTGCCAGCAGGTCCGGGACGTCTATCCCCCTTAGCTATGGCTACACCTTC,CASRSGTSIPLSYGYTF
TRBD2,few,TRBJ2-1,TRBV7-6,TGTGCCAGCAGCTTAGAAGCGGGGGGGCGGGATGAGCAGTTCTTC,CASSLEAGGRDEQFF
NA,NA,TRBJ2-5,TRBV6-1,TGTGCCAGCGGCAGCCGGCTAGGACAAGAGACCCAGTACTTC,CASGSRLGQETQYF
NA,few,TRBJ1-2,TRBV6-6,TGTGCCAGCAGTTACTCAGACGGGGACGGCTACACCTTC,CASSYSDGDGYTF
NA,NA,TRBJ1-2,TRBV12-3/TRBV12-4,TGTGCCAGCAGTTTCGTTCAGGGGATTGACTATGGCTACACCTTC,CASSFVQGIDYGYTF
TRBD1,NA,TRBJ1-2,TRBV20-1,TGCAGTGCTAGGGGTCCCGGGACAGGGCATGGCTACACCTTC,CSARGPGTGHGYTF
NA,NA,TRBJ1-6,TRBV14,TGTGCCAGCAGCCCCTACGGGGGTCTAAGCTCCTATAATTCACCCCTCCACTTT,CASSPYGGLSSYNSPLHF
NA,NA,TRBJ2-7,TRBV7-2,TGTGCCAGCACCTTTCAGGACAGTTTCAACGAGCAGTACTTC,CASTFQDSFNEQYF
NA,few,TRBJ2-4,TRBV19,TGTGCCAGTAGTATAGATCCTTGGGGGGCCAAAAACATTCAGTACTTC,CASSIDPWGAKNIQYF
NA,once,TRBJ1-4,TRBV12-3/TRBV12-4,TGTGCCAGCAGGGTCGGGAGGGTCGAAAAACTGTTTTTT,CASRVGRVEKLFF
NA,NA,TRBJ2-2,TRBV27,TGTGCCACCCGTGGCGGGGAGACCGGGGAGCTGTTTTTT,CATRGGETGELFF
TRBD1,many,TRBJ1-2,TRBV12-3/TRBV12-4,TGTGCCAGCAGTTTGGGACAGCACTATGGCTACACCTTC,CASSLGQHYGYTF
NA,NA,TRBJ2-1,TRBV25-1,TGTGCCAGCAGTGTAAGAAGAGGGGAGGAGCAGTTCTTC,CASSVRRGEEQFF
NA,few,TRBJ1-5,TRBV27,TGTGCCAGCGCCGCCTTTAGAGGCAATCAGCCCCAGCATTTT,CASAAFRGNQPQHF
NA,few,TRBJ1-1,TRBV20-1,TGCAGTGCTAGAGATTTTAAGGGAGGAGGCACTGAAGCTTTCTTT,CSARDFKGGGTEAFF
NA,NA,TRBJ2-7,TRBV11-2,TGTGCCAGCAGCTTGACCCTGGGACCCAAGGCCTACGAGCAGTACTTC,CASSLTLGPKAYEQYF
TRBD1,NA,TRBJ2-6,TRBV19,TGTGCCAGTAGCGGCAGGGGGACTGGGGCCAACGTCCTGACTTTC,CASSGRGTGANVLTF
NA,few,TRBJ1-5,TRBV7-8,TGTGCCAGCAGCCCAGAGGGGAGTGCCCTCAATCAGCCCCAGCATTTT,CASSPEGSALNQPQHF
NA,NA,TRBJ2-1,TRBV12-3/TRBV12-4,TGTGCCAGCAGTTTAGTAGACGCCCACAATGAGCAGTTCTTC,CASSLVDAHNEQFF
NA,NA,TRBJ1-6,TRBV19,TGTGCCAGTAGTATAGGAAAGTCGGCCGGTTCACCCCTCCACTTT,CASSIGKSAGSPLHF
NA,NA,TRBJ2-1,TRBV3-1,TGTGCCAGCAGCCAGACACCATTACGAAACAATGAGCAGTTCTTC,CASSQTPLRNNEQFF
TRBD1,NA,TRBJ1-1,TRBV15,TGTGCCACCAGCAGGTCCTCCCAGGGGGTTGAAGCTTTCTTT,CATSRSSQGVEAFF
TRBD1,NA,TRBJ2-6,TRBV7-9,TGTGCCAGCAGGACAGGGGGAGGCTCTGGGGCCAACGTCCTGACTTTC,CASRTGGGSGANVLTF
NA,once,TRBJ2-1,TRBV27,TGTGCCAGCAGTTTATCGAATCCCTACAATGAGCAGTTCTTC,CASSLSNPYNEQFF
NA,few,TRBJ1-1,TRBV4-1,TGCGCCAGCAGCCAAGTTCGAGACACTGAAGCTTTCTTT,CASSQVRDTEAFF